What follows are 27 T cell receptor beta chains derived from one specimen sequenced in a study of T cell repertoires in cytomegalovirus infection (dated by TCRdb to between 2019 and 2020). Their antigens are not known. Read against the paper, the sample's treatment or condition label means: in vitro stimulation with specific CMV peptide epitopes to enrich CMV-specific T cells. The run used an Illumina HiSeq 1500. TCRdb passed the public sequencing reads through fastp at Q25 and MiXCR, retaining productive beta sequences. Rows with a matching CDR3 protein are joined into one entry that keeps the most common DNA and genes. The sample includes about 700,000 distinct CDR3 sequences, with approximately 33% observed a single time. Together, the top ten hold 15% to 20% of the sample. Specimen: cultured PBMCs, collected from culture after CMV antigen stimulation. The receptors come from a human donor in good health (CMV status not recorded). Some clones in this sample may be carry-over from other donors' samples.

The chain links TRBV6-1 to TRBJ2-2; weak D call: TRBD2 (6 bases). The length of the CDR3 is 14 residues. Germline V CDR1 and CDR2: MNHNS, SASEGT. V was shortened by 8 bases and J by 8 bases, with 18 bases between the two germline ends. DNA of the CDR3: TGTGCCAGCTTTGGGGGGACCTGGATGGGGGAGCTGTTTTTT. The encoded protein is CASFGGTWMGELFF.

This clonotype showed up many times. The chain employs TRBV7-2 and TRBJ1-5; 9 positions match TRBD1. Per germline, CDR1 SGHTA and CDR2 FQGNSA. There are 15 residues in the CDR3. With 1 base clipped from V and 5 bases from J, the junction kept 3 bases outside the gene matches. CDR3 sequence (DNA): TGTGCCAGCAGCTTAGGGGGACAGGGATATCAGCCCCAGCATTTT. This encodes CASSLGGQGYQPQHF.

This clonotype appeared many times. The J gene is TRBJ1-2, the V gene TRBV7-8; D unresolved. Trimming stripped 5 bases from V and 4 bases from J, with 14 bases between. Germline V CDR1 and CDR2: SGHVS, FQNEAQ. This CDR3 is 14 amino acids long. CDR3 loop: CASSLLAQPYGYTF. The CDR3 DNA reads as TGTGCCAGCAGCCTTCTCGCACAGCCCTATGGCTACACCTTC. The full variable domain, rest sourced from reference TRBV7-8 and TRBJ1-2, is GAGVSQSPRYKVAKRGQDVALRCDPISGHVSLFWYQQALGQGPEFLTYFQNEAQLDKSGLPSDRFFAERPEGSVSTLKIQRTQQEDSAVYLCASSLLAQPYGYTFGSGTRLTVV.

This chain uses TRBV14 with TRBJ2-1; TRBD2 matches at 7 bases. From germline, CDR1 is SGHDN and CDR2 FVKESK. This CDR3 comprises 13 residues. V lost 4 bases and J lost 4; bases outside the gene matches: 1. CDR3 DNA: TGTGCCAGCAGCCGGGACTATTACAATGAGCAGTTCTTC. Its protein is CASSRDYYNEQFF.

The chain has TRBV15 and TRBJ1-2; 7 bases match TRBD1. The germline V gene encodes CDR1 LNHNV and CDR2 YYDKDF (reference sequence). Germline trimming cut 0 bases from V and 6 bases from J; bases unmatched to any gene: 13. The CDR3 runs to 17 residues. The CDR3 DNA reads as TGTGCCACCAGCAGAGAAGTGACAGGGAATCGGGCTAATGGCTACACCTTC. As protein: CATSREVTGNRANGYTF.

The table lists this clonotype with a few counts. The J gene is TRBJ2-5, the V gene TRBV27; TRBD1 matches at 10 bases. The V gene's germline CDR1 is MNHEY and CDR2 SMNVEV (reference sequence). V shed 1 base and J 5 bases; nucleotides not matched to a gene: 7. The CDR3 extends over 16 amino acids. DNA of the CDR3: TGTGCCAGCAGTTTATTGGGGGACAGGGGTGAGGAGACCCAGTACTTC. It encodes CASSLLGDRGEETQYF.

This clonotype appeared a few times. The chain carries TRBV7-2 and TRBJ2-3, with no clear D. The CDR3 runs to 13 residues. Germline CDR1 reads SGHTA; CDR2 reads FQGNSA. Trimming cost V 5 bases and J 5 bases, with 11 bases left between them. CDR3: CASSPLIVDTQYF. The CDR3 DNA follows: TGTGCCAGCAGCCCCCTAATCGTAGATACGCAGTATTTT.

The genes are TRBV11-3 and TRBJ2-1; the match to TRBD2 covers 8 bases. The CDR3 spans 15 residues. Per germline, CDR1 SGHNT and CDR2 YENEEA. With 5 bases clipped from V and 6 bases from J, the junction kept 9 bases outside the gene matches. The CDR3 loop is CASSLTGGPFNEQFF. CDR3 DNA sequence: TGTGCCAGCAGCCTAACGGGGGGGCCATTCAATGAGCAGTTCTTC.

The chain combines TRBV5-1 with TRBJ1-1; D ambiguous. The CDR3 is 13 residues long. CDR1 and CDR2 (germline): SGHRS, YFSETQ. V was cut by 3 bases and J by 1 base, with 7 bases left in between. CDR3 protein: CASSSEQNTEAFF. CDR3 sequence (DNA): TGCGCCAGCAGCTCGGAGCAGAACACTGAAGCTTTCTTT.

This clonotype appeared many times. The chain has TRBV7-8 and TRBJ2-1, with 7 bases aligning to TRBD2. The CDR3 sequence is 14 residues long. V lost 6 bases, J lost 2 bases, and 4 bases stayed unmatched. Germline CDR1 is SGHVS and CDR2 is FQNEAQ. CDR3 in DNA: TGTGCCAGCAGAAGCGGGACCCCCTACAATGAGCAGTTCTTC. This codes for CASRSGTPYNEQFF.

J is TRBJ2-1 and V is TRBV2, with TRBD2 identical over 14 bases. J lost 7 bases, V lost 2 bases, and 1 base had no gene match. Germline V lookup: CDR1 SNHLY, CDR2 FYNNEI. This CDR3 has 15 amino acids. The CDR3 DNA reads TGTGCCAGCAGTGAACGACTAGCGGGGGGGAATGAGCAGTTCTTC. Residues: CASSERLAGGNEQFF.

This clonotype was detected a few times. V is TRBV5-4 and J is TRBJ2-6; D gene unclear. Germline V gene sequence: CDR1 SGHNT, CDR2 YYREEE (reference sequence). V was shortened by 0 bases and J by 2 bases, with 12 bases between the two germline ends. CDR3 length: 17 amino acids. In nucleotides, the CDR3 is TGTGCCAGCAGCTTGGGGCCCACGAATACTGGGGCCAACGTCCTGACTTTC. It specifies CASSLGPTNTGANVLTF.

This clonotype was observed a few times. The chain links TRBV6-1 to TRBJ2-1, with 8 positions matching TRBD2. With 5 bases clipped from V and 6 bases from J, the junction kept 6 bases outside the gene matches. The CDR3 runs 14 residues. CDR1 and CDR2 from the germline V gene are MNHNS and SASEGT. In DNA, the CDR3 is TGTGCCAGCAGTTACGGGACTAGAACCAATGAGCAGTTCTTC. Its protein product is CASSYGTRTNEQFF.

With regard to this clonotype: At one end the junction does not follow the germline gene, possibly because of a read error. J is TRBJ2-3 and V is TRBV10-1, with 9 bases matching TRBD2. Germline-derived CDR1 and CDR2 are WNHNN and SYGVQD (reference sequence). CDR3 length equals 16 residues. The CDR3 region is CASSPGTSSGADTQYF. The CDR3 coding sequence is TGTGCCAGCAGTCCAGGGACTAGCTCTGGCGCAGATACGCAGTATTTT.

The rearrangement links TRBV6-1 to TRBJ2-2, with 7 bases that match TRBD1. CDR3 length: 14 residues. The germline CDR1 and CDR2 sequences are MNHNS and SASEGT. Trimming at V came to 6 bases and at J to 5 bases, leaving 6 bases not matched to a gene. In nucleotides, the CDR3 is TGTGCCAGCAGGGGGAACAGGGGAACCGGGGAGCTGTTTTTT. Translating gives CASRGNRGTGELFF.

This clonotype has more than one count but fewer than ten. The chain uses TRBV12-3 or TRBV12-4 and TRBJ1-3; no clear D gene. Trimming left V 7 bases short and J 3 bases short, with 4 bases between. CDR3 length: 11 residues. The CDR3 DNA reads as TGTGCCAGCATAGGTGGAAACACCATATATTTT. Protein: CASIGGNTIYF.

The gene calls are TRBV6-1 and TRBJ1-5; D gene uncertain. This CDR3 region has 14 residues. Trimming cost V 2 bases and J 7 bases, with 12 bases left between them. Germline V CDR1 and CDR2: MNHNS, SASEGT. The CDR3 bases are TGTGCCAGCAGTGAACGGGGTGACGGGCAGCCCCAGCATTTT. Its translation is CASSERGDGQPQHF.

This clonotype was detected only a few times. The CDR3 sequence is CASSFSSGGASYNEQFF. As DNA, the CDR3 is TGTGCCAGCAGCTTCTCCTCCGGGGGGGCCTCCTACAATGAGCAGTTCTTC. The chain joins TRBV7-6 to TRBJ2-1; TRBD2 aligns across 8 bases. V dropped 3 bases and J dropped 0; count of bases not matched to a gene: 7. CDR3 size: 17 residues. Germline V CDR1 and CDR2: SGHVS, FNYEAQ.

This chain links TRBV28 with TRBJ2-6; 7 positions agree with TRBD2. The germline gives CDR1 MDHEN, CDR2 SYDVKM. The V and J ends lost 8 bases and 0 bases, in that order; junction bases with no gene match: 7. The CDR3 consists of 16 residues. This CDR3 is CASGGVEHSGANVLTF. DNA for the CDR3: TGTGCCAGCGGGGGGGTTGAGCACTCTGGGGCCAACGTCCTGACTTTC.

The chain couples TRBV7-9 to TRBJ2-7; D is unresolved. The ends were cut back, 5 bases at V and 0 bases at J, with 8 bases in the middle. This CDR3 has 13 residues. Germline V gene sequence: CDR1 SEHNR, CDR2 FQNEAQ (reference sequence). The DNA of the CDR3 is TGTGCCAGCAGCCGCCCGGACTCCTACGAGCAGTACTTC. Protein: CASSRPDSYEQYF.

The CDR3, as DNA: TGTGCCAGCAATCAGGGACTAGTGGGTGAGCAGTTCTTC. It specifies CASNQGLVGEQFF. This rearrangement joins TRBV6-1 to TRBJ2-1; 8 nucleotides agree with TRBD2. The V gene end was trimmed by 7 bases and the J gene end by 9 bases; junction bases not matched to a gene: 8. Germline CDR1 and CDR2: MNHNS and SASEGT. The CDR3 extends over 13 amino acids.

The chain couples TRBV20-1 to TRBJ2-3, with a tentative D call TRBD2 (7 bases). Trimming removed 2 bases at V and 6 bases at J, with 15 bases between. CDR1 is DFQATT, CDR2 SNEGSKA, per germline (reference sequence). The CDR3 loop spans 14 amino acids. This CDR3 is CSARRGGARDTQYF. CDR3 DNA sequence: TGCAGTGCTAGACGTGGGGGGGCCCGGGATACGCAGTATTTT.

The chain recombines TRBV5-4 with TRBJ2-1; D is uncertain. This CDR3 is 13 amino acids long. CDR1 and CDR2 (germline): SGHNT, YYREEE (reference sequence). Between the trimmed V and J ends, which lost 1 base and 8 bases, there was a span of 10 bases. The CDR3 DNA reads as TGTGCCAGCAGCTTGACGCCAATGGATGAGCAGTTCTTC. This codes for CASSLTPMDEQFF.

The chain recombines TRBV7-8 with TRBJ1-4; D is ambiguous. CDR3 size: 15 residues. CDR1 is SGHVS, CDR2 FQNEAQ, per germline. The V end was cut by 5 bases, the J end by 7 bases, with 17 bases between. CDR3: CASSRQTGVVEKLFF. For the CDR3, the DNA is TGTGCCAGCAGCCGCCAGACCGGGGTTGTTGAAAAACTGTTTTTT.

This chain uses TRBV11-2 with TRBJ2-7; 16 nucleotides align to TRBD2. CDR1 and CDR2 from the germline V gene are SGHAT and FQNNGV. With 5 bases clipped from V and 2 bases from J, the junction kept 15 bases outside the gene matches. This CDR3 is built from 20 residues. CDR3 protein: CASSTTRPGLAGGKAYEQYF. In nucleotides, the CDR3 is TGTGCCAGCAGCACTACCCGTCCGGGACTAGCGGGAGGGAAAGCCTACGAGCAGTACTTC.

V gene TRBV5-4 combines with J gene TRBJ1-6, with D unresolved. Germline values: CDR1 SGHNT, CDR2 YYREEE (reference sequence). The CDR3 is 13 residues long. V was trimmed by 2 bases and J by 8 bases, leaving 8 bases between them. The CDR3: CASSLHADSPLHF. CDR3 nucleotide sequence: TGTGCCAGCAGCTTACACGCTGATTCACCCCTCCACTTT. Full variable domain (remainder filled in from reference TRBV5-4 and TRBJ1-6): ETGVTQSPTHLIKTRGQQVTLRCSSQSGHNTVSWYQQALGQGPQFIFQYYREEENGRGNFPPRFSGLQFPNYSSELNVNALELDDSALYLCASSLHADSPLHFGNGTRLTVT.

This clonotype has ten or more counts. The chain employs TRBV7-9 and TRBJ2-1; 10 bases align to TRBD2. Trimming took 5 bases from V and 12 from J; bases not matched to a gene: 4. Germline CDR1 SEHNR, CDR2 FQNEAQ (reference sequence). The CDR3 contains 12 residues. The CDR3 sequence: CASSAIAGGQFF. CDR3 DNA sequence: TGTGCCAGCAGCGCGATAGCGGGGGGGCAGTTCTTC.